Listed below are T cell receptor beta chains from one sample, sequenced in a study of shared clonotypes between healthy human individuals. Profiled with immunoSEQ multiplex PCR; TCRdb holds only in-frame clones, not every one. Here the sample spans roughly 2.5 million clones, approximately 94% being singletons. The sample consisted of naive CD4+ T cells sorted from blood. Receptors originate from a man between 18 and 29 years old in good health. CDR3s include the opening cysteine and the closing phenylalanine or tryptophan.

>TRBJ1-1|TRBV11-2
CASSFQGANTEAFF
>TRBJ1-3|TRBV5-4
CASSQQGRNSGNTIYF
>TRBJ2-2|TRBV2
CASRGGLARTGELFF
>TRBJ1-5|TRBV5-6
CASSLVAGGQNQPQHF
>TRBJ2-2|TRBV18
CASSLPRGSNTGELFF
>TRBJ1-3|TRBV7-2
CASSPRTGSGNTIYF
>TRBJ1-1|TRBV7-9
CASSLATGQDEAFF
>TRBJ2-7|TRBV6-5
CASSPQGSLEQYF
>TRBJ2-1|TRBV29-1
CSAERGLSYNEQFF
>TRBJ2-5|TRBV2
CASSVLQGGGQETQYF
>TRBJ1-1|TRBV27
CASSSGQIMNTEAFF
>TRBJ1-5|TRBV5-6
CASSPGRNQPQHF
>TRBJ2-7|TRBV5-6
CASSLQLTGPYEQYF
>TRBJ1-1|TRBV19
CASGSPGTQNTEAFF
>TRBJ2-7|TRBV18
CASSRLPDSYEQYF
>TRBJ2-7|TRBV6-6
CASSPTPGQGAYEQYF
>TRBJ2-5|TRBV6-5
CASSYKVRETQYF
>TRBJ1-6|TRBV25-1
CASSMGGIINSPLHF
>TRBJ2-5|TRBV29-1
CSVEIAGVQETQYF
>TRBJ1-6|TRBV5-1
CASSYRTGGNSPLHF
>TRBJ1-3|TRBV30
CAWSRGGGNTIYF
>TRBJ2-3|TRBV6-5
CASSTPGLGGDTQYF
>TRBJ1-1|TRBV18
CASSPSRQTMNTEAFF
>TRBJ2-5|TRBV5-6
CASSQRVGALQETQYF
>TRBJ2-3|TRBV5-8
CASSMRRGRGTDTQYF
>TRBJ2-3|TRBV4-1
CASSQETSGSPDTQYF
>TRBJ1-2|TRBV4-1
CASSQDGGFYGYTF
>TRBJ2-1|TRBV15
CATSRDSTRSNEQFF